This T cell receptor (beta chain) appears in the sequencing data of a study of blood T cell repertoires in COVID-19. There are a few counts of this clone. The table came from immunoSEQ multiplex PCR; TCRdb's copy has only in-frame clones and leaves some out. The sample yields some 150,000 clones, approximately 86% seen once. This CDR3 has 15 amino acids. The germline CDR1 and CDR2 sequences are SEHNR and FQNEAQ (reference sequence). Trimming removed 7 bases from V and 2 bases from J, with 16 bases in between. What was sequenced was peripheral blood. This sequence originates from a woman aged 60-75 years with acute or convalescent COVID-19. The chain uses TRBV7-9 and TRBJ2-3, with a tentative D call TRBD2 (6 bases). CDR3 DNA sequence: TGTGCCAGCAACCTTCCTCGCGGGGTCACAGATACGCAGTATTTT. Its protein is CASNLPRGVTDTQYF.